This TCR beta chain appears in the sequencing data of a study of T-cell reconstitution after alpha-beta-depleted transplantation in children. The V gene's germline CDR1 is LGHNA and CDR2 YSLEER. This CDR3 contains 17 residues. V was shortened by 2 bases and J by 0 bases, with 13 bases between the two germline ends. TCRbeta library construction was performed incorporating unique molecular identifiers. TCRdb re-derived calls from the PCR reads in MiXCR, one entry per CDR3 protein. The repertoire includes hundreds of thousands of distinct CDR3 sequences, 15% to 20% of them detected once, and about 41% sits in the top ten. This clonotype was recorded at least ten times. Its target is unknown. Study-level results: By one year post-transplant, T-cell counts and diversity largely arose from T cells that were newly produced. Diversity of TCRbeta at day 60 was high in some patients, arising from surviving recipient T cells and thymic progenitors. Reportedly, only several hundred clones from non-depleted graft cells drove alpha-beta T-cell counts at about two months.

The rearrangement joins TRBV4-3 to TRBJ2-2; no firm D call. The source is a male patient between 2 and 9 years old who had a stem cell transplant for acute lymphoblastic leukemia, so the T cells may come from the graft donor. The input for sequencing was PBMCs, mostly from graft donor cells, taken 360 days after TCRalphabeta/CD19-depleted stem cell transplant. The CDR3 DNA reads TGCGCCAGCAGCCAACAGTTTTCCGTCGCGAACACCGGGGAGCTGTTTTTT. Amino acids: CASSQQFSVANTGELFF.